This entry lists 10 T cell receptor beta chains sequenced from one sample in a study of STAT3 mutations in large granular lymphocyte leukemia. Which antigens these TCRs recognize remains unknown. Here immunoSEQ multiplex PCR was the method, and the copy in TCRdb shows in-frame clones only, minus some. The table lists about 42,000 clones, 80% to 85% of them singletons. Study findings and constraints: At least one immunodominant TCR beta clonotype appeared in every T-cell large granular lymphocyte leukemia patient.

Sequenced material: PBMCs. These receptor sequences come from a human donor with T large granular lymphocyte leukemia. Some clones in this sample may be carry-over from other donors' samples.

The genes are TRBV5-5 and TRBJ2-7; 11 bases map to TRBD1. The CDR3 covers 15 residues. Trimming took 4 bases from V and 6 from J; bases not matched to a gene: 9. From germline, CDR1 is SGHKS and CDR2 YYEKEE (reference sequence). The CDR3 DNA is TGTGCCAGCAGCGAACGGGACAGGGGGGTTGGCGAGCAGTACTTC. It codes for CASSERDRGVGEQYF. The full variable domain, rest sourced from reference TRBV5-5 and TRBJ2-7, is DAGVTQSPTHLIKTRGQQVTLRCSPISGHKSVSWYQQVLGQGPQFIFQYYEKEERGRGNFPDRFSARQFPNYSSELNVNALLLGDSALYLCASSERDRGVGEQYFGPGTRLTVT.

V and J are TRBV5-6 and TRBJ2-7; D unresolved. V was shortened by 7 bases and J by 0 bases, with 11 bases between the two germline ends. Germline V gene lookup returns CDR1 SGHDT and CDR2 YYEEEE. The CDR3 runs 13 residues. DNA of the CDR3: TGTGCCAGCTCTTCCTTGGGCTCCTACGAGCAGTACTTC. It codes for CASSSLGSYEQYF.

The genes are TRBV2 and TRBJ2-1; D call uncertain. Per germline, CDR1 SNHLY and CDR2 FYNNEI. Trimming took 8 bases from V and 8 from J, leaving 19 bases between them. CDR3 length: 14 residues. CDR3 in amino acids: CASLLGPLSDEQFF. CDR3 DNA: TGTGCCAGCCTTTTGGGTCCCCTTAGTGATGAGCAGTTCTTC.

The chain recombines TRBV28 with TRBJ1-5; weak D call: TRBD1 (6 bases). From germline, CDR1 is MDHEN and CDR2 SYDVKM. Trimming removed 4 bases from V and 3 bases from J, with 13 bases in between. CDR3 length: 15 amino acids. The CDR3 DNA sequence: TGTGCCAGCAGTTATGCAGGGGACCTCAATCAGCCCCAGCATTTT. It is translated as CASSYAGDLNQPQHF.

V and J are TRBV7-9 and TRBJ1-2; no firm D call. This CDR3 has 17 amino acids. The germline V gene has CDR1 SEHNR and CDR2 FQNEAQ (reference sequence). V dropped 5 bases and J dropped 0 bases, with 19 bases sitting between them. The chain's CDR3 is CASSPRVIEGANYGYTF. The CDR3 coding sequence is TGTGCCAGCAGCCCGCGGGTCATCGAAGGCGCTAACTATGGCTACACCTTC.

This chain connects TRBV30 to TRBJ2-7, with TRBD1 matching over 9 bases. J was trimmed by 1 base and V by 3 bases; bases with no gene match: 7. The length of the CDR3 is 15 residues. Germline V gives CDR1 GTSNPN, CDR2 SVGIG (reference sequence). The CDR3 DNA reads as TGTGCCTGGAGCCTTCGGACAGGGGTGTCCTACGAGCAGTACTTC. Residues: CAWSLRTGVSYEQYF.

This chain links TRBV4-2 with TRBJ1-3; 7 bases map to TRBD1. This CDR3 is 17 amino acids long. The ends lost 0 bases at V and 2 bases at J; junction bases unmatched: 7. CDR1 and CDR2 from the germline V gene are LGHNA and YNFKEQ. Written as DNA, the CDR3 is TGTGCCAGCAGCCAAGATAGGACACAGGGGACTGGAAACACCATATATTTT. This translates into CASSQDRTQGTGNTIYF.

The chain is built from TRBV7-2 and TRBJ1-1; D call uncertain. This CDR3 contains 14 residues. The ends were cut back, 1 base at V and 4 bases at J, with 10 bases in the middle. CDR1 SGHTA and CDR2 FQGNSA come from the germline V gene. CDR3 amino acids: CASSLEGGFTEAFF. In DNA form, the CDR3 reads TGTGCCAGCAGCTTAGAGGGAGGTTTCACTGAAGCTTTCTTT.

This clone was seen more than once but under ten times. Here the CDR3 reads CAWSARDSQPQHF. In DNA form, the CDR3 reads TGTGCCTGGAGTGCACGGGATAGTCAGCCCCAGCATTTT. The chain uses TRBV30 and TRBJ1-5; D is unresolved. This CDR3 is built from 13 residues. V shed 1 base and J shed 6 bases, with 10 bases lying between them. The germline CDR1 and CDR2 sequences are GTSNPN and SVGIG (reference sequence).

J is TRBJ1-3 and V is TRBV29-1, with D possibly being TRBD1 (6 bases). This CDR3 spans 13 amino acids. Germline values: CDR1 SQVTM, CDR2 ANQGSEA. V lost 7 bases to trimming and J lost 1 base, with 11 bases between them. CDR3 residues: CSGIQGSGNTIYF. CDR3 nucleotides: TGCAGCGGCATACAGGGTTCTGGAAACACCATATATTTT. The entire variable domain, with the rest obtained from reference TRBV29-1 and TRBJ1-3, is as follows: SAVISQKPSRDICQRGTSLTIQCQVDSQVTMMFWYRQQPGQSLTLIATANQGSEATYESGFVIDKFPISRPNLTFSTLTVSNMSPEDSSIYLCSGIQGSGNTIYFGEGSWLTVV.